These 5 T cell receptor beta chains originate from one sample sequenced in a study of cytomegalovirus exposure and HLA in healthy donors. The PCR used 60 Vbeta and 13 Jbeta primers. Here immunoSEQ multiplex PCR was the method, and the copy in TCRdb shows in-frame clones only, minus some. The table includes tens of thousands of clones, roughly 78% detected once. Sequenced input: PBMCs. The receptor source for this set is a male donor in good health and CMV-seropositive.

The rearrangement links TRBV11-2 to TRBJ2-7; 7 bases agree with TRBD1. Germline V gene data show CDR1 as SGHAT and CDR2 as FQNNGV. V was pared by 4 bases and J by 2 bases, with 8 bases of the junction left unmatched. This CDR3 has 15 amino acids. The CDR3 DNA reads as TGTGCCAGCAGCTCGACAGGGCTAAGCCCCTACGAGCAGTACTTC. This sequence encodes CASSSTGLSPYEQYF.

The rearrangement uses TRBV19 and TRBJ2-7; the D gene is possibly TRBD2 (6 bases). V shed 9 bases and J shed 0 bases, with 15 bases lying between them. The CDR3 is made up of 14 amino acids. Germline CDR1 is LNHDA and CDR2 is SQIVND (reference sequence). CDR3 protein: CASHPRGSSYEQYF. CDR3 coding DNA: TGTGCCAGCCATCCACGGGGGAGCTCCTACGAGCAGTACTTC.

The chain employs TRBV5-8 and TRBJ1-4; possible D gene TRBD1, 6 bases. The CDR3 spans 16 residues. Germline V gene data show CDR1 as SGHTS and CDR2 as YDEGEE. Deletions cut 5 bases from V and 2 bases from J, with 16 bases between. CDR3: CASRVESGVTNEKLFF. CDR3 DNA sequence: TGTGCCAGCAGGGTTGAGTCAGGGGTGACTAATGAAAAACTGTTTTTT.

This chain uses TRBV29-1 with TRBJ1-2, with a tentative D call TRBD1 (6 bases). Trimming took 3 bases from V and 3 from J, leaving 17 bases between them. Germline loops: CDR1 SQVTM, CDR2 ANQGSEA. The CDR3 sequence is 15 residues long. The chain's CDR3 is CSVDSSQGSHYGYTF. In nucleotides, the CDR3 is TGCAGCGTTGATAGTAGCCAGGGGTCTCACTATGGCTACACCTTC.

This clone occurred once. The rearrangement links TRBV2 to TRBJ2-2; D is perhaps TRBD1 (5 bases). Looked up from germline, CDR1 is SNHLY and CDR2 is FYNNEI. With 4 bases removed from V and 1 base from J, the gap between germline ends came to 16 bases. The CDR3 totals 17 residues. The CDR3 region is CASSVRAGMGNTGELFF. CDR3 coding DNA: TGTGCCAGCAGTGTAAGGGCAGGGATGGGGAACACCGGGGAGCTGTTTTTT.